These 18 T cell receptor beta chains share one sample of origin, sequenced in a study of PD-1 blockade in mismatch repair-deficient tumors. TCRdb's table, derived via immunoSEQ multiplex PCR, lists solely in-frame clones and lacks some. The table lists under 50,000 clones, approximately 80% of them singletons. The sequenced sample was PBMCs, obtained before pembrolizumab treatment. Receptors originate from an adult with mismatch repair-deficient cancer.

This CDR3 reads CASSLGQGNTEAFF. DNA of the CDR3: TGTGCCAGCAGCCTAGGACAGGGGAACACTGAAGCTTTCTTT. The chain uses TRBV27 and TRBJ1-1; TRBD1 aligns across 8 bases. CDR1 MNHEY and CDR2 SMNVEV come from the germline V gene (reference sequence). The ends lost 6 bases at V and 1 base at J; junction bases unmatched: 4. CDR3 size: 14 residues.

In nucleotides, the CDR3 is TGTGCCAGCAGCGTAGATTACAGGGTGGGCGAGCAGTTCTTC. Its protein product is CASSVDYRVGEQFF. V is TRBV9 and J is TRBJ2-1; possibly TRBD1 for D (6 bases). Trimming removed 0 bases at V and 10 bases at J, with 14 bases between. The germline V gene has CDR1 SGDLS and CDR2 YYNGEE. The CDR3 loop spans 14 amino acids. Together with reference TRBV9 and TRBJ2-1, the CDR3 gives the full variable domain: DSGVTQTPKHLITATGQRVTLRCSPRSGDLSVYWYQQSLDQGLQFLIQYYNGEERAKGNILERFSAQQFPDLHSELNLSSLELGDSALYFCASSVDYRVGEQFFGPGTRLTVL.

This clone was seen only once. This sequence joins TRBV19 and TRBJ2-5; no firm D call. CDR1 is LNHDA and CDR2 is SQIVND in the germline V gene (reference sequence). CDR3 length: 14 amino acids. CDR3 region: CATRFGPTLETQYF. CDR3 nucleotides: TGTGCTACGAGGTTCGGGCCGACCTTAGAGACCCAGTACTTC.

This CDR3 reads CASSLSPALVVHGYTF. In DNA, the CDR3 is TGTGCCAGCAGTTTATCTCCAGCCTTGGTCGTCCATGGCTACACCTTC. The V and J genes are TRBV27 and TRBJ1-2; D is undetermined. The V and J ends lost 0 bases and 6 bases respectively, with 17 bases between them. CDR3 length equals 16 residues. CDR1 is MNHEY, CDR2 SMNVEV, per germline (reference sequence).

V and J are TRBV6-1 and TRBJ1-5, with no clear D. Per germline, CDR1 MNHNS and CDR2 SASEGT. The CDR3 is 15 amino acids. V lost 1 base and J 7 bases, leaving 14 bases between the germline ends. CDR3 sequence reads: CASSEEILWSQPQHF. CDR3 in DNA: TGTGCCAGCAGTGAAGAAATTTTGTGGTCCCAGCCCCAGCATTTT.

A remark on this clone: At one end, the junction sequence differs from germline, possibly due to a read error. This sequence joins TRBV5-6 and TRBJ2-1; no reliable D call. This CDR3 has 12 amino acids. Per the germline V gene, CDR1 is SGHDT and CDR2 is YYEEEE. The CDR3 here is CASSLVVNEQFF. CDR3 sequence (DNA): TGTGCCAGCAGTTTGGTGGTCAATGAGCAGTTCTTC.

This chain connects TRBV11-3 to TRBJ1-1; D call uncertain. The CDR3 loop spans 14 amino acids. Germline lookup yields CDR1 SGHNT and CDR2 YENEEA. Trimming shortened V by 2 bases and J by 1 base, and 8 bases separated the two germline ends. CDR3 residues: CASSLLSKNTEAFF. The DNA of the CDR3 is TGTGCCAGCAGCTTATTATCCAAGAACACTGAAGCTTTCTTT.

Only a few counts were recorded for this clone. The chain employs TRBV10-1 and TRBJ2-6; D might be TRBD1 (6 bases). Germline V lookup: CDR1 WNHNN, CDR2 SYGVQD (reference sequence). The CDR3 runs to 22 residues. Trimming left V 2 bases short and J 0 bases short, with 26 bases between. CDR3 residues: CASSEDEKRQDSPYSGANVLTF. The CDR3 nucleotides are TGCGCCAGCAGTGAGGACGAAAAGAGACAGGATTCCCCCTACTCTGGGGCCAACGTCCTGACTTTC.

V gene TRBV5-1 combines with J gene TRBJ2-2; D is unclear. V gave up 0 bases and J gave up 2 bases, with 5 bases separating them. Per the germline V gene, CDR1 is SGHRS and CDR2 is YFSETQ. There are 14 residues in the CDR3. The CDR3 protein is CASSLGFNTGELFF. Here the CDR3 DNA reads TGCGCCAGCAGCTTGGGGTTCAACACCGGGGAGCTGTTTTTT.

V usage is TRBV2 and J usage is TRBJ1-2, with D possibly being TRBD1 (5 bases). Germline V gene data show CDR1 as SNHLY and CDR2 as FYNNEI. Deletions cut 8 bases from V and 8 bases from J, with 15 bases between. The CDR3 has 12 residues. The CDR3 spells CASSRGNLGYTF. The CDR3 DNA reads as TGTGCCAGCTCCCGGGGCAACTTGGGCTACACCTTC.

The chain uses TRBV27 and TRBJ1-5; no definite D call. This CDR3 contains 16 residues. Trimming shortened V by 5 bases and J by 0 bases, and 14 bases separated the two germline ends. CDR1 is MNHEY and CDR2 is SMNVEV in the germline V gene (reference sequence). In nucleotides, the CDR3 is TGTGCCAGCAGTCGCCGGGCCGAGAATAGCAATCAGCCCCAGCATTTT. Residues: CASSRRAENSNQPQHF.

V is TRBV11-2 and J is TRBJ1-2; 7 bases line up with TRBD1. The CDR3 totals 15 residues. CDR1 SGHAT and CDR2 FQNNGV come from the germline V gene. V lost 1 base, J lost 7 bases, and 9 bases stayed unmatched. CDR3 sequence (DNA): TGTGCCAGCAGCTTAGGAACGAGACAGGGCTCTGGCTACACCTTC. It codes for CASSLGTRQGSGYTF.

The chain has TRBV7-9 and TRBJ1-3; D is unclear. Germline-derived CDR1 and CDR2 are SEHNR and FQNEAQ (reference sequence). Trimming took 5 bases from V and 4 from J, leaving 21 bases between them. CDR3 length: 17 residues. The CDR3 sequence is CASSQKGSPDWGNTIYF. The CDR3 coding sequence is TGTGCCAGCAGCCAAAAAGGGTCCCCGGATTGGGGAAACACCATATATTTT. The full variable domain, rest sourced from reference TRBV7-9 and TRBJ1-3, is DTGVSQNPRHKITKRGQNVTFRCDPISEHNRLYWYRQTLGQGPEFLTYFQNEAQLEKSRLLSDRFSAERPKGSFSTLEIQRTEQGDSAMYLCASSQKGSPDWGNTIYFGEGSWLTVV.

This chain connects TRBV14 to TRBJ1-4, with a weak D call TRBD1 (6 bases). Germline CDR1 is SGHDN and CDR2 is FVKESK. The CDR3 has 14 amino acids. V was shortened by 4 bases and J by 8 bases, with 14 bases between the two germline ends. The CDR3 sequence is CASSRLGDKEKLFF. The CDR3 DNA reads as TGTGCCAGCAGCCGACTAGGGGACAAAGAAAAACTGTTTTTT. Full variable domain (missing parts from reference TRBV14 and TRBJ1-4): EAGVTQFPSHSVIEKGQTVTLRCDPISGHDNLYWYRRVMGKEIKFLLHFVKESKQDESGMPNNRFLAERTGGTYSTLKVQPAELEDSGVYFCASSRLGDKEKLFFGSGTQLSVL.

This clone was observed a handful of times. The V gene is TRBV19, the J gene TRBJ1-4; the D is unclear. Germline V lookup: CDR1 LNHDA, CDR2 SQIVND (reference sequence). V lost 3 bases and J 0 bases, leaving 2 bases between the germline ends. CDR3 length equals 13 residues. The chain's CDR3 is CASSMATNEKLFF. CDR3 nucleotides: TGTGCCAGTAGTATGGCAACTAATGAAAAACTGTTTTTT.

V and J are TRBV5-4 and TRBJ2-1; no reliable D call. The CDR3 has 15 amino acids. V was trimmed by 0 bases and J by 5 bases, leaving 12 bases between them. Germline CDR1 reads SGHNT; CDR2 reads YYREEE (reference sequence). CDR3 loop: CASSLGQAPNNEQFF. As DNA, the CDR3 is TGTGCCAGCAGCTTGGGGCAGGCCCCAAACAATGAGCAGTTCTTC.

The chain is built from TRBV19 and TRBJ2-5; no clear D. CDR1 is LNHDA and CDR2 is SQIVND in the germline V gene (reference sequence). The CDR3 spans 12 residues. V lost 3 bases, J lost 5 bases, and 7 bases lay in between. For the CDR3, the DNA is TGTGCCAGTAGTATCCTGGGGGAGACCCAGTACTTC. It specifies CASSILGETQYF.

This clone was observed once. This sequence joins TRBV4-2 and TRBJ2-2, with D possibly being TRBD2 (6 bases). The germline CDR1 and CDR2 sequences are LGHNA and YNFKEQ. CDR3 size: 18 residues. V lost 0 bases and J lost 4, with 18 bases in between. The CDR3 nucleotides read TGTGCCAGCAGCCAAGAAAAAGGCGGTAGCGGTCGCACCGGGGAGCTGTTTTTT. Translation: CASSQEKGGSGRTGELFF.